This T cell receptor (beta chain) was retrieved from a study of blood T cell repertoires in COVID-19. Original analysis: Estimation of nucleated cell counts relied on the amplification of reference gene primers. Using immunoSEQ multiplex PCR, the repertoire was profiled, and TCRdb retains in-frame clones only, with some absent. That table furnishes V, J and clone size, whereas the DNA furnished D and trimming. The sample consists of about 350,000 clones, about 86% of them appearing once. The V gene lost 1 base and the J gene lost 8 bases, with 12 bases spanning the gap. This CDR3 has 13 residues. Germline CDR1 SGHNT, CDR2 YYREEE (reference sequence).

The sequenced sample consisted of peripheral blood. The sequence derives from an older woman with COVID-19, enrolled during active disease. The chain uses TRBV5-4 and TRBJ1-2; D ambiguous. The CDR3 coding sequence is TGTGCCAGCAGCTTGCCCGAAATACGGGGCTACACCTTC. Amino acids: CASSLPEIRGYTF.